What follows are 3 T cell receptor beta chains derived from one specimen sequenced in a study of early T cells in non-severe SARS-CoV-2 infection. One entry per CDR3 protein results from TCRdb running MiXCR on the 5' RACE reads. This sample has roughly 75,000 distinct CDR3 sequences, with about a sixth found just once. What was sequenced was whole blood. Every receptor here comes from an adult who was a healthcare worker with PCR-confirmed SARS-CoV-2 infection or an uninfected control (not recorded which).

The chain uses TRBV5-1 and TRBJ1-1, with TRBD1 as a possible D gene (5 bases). V lost 0 bases and J lost 4, with 10 bases in between. Germline V gene lookup returns CDR1 SGHRS and CDR2 YFSETQ. The CDR3 consists of 14 residues. The CDR3 DNA is TGCGCCAGCAGCTTGGCTACGGGGCTCACTGAAGCTTTCTTT. It yields the protein CASSLATGLTEAFF.

This clonotype showed up just a few times. The chain carries TRBV7-2 and TRBJ2-1; 12 bases map to TRBD2. Germline V gene data show CDR1 as SGHTA and CDR2 as FQGNSA. V shed 4 bases and J 5 bases; nucleotides not matched to a gene: 6. The CDR3 consists of 16 residues. The CDR3 DNA reads TGTGCCAGCAGCTCAGGACTAGCGGGACTAAACAATGAGCAGTTCTTC. Amino acids: CASSSGLAGLNNEQFF.

This clonotype was counted only a few times. This chain connects TRBV19 to TRBJ2-3; D may be TRBD2 (6 bases). The germline gives CDR1 LNHDA, CDR2 SQIVND (reference sequence). V was clipped by 4 bases and J by 1 base, with 9 bases between them. This CDR3 comprises 14 residues. In nucleotides, the CDR3 is TGTGCCAGTAGTACTTCTAGCGGCACAGATACGCAGTATTTT. Its translation is CASSTSSGTDTQYF.